Listed below are T cell receptor beta chains from one sample, sequenced in a study of regulatory T cells in long-lasting Graves disease. One entry per CDR3 protein results from TCRdb running MiXCR on the multiplex PCR reads. The table includes 600,000 to 650,000 distinct CDR3 sequences, around 17% detected once. These data were likewise used in another study, on T cells in Graves' hyperthyroidism and ophthalmopathy.

Sequencing used peripheral blood mononuclear cells (PBMCs), obtained at new diagnosis, from a patient treated with antithyroid drugs. The source is a woman in her twenties or thirties with Graves disease. The CDR3 runs from the conserved cysteine through the conserved F or W. A D gene is named only where the DNA matches it firmly. Size values are once, few and many counts, or a class for expanded clones, and some rows have none.

>-|15|TRBJ2-7|TRBV28|many
TGTGCCAGCAGTTCCCTAGCGCTTAGCTCCTACGAGCAGTACTTC
CASSSLALSSYEQYF
>-|12|TRBJ1-5|TRBV19|-
TGTGCCAGTAGTATAGCCGGAAAGCCCCAGCATTTT
CASSIAGKPQHF
>-|15|TRBJ1-1|TRBV6-5|-
TGTGCCAGCAGTTACCTCGGGCGGCGGAGCACTGAAGCTTTCTTT
CASSYLGRRSTEAFF
>-|14|TRBJ1-2|TRBV6-1|many
TGTGCCAGCAGTGATCGGGGGAAGTGGATGGGCTACACCTTC
CASSDRGKWMGYTF
>-|14|TRBJ2-1|TRBV27|many
TGTGCCAGCAGTTATGGGAGCTCCTACAATGAGCAGTTCTTC
CASSYGSSYNEQFF
>TRBD2|14|TRBJ2-1|TRBV29-1|-
TGCAGCGTTCCAGCGGGAGTGTTGTACAATGAGCAGTTCTTC
CSVPAGVLYNEQFF
>TRBD1|15|TRBJ1-5|TRBV19|few
TGTGCCAGTAGGACCAGGACAGGGAAGGATCAGCCCCAGCATTTT
CASRTRTGKDQPQHF
>TRBD1|15|TRBJ2-3|TRBV28|many
TGTGCCAGCACCCGCGGACAGGGGGCCTCAGATACGCAGTATTTT
CASTRGQGASDTQYF
>-|13|TRBJ1-1|TRBV6-1|many
TGTGCCAGCAGTGACTTCAGGGTTAGTGAAGCTTTCTTT
CASSDFRVSEAFF
>-|14|TRBJ1-6|TRBV19|-
TGTGCCAGTAGTATAGGGTCATCGGGTTCACCCCTCCACTTT
CASSIGSSGSPLHF
>-|15|TRBJ2-2|TRBV19|-
TGTGCCAGTAGTCCACAGGGTACCCACACCGGGGAGCTGTTTTTT
CASSPQGTHTGELFF
>-|14|TRBJ1-1|TRBV20-1|-
TGCAGTGCTTCAACAGGGTTTGGGCGGGACGAAGCTTTCTTT
CSASTGFGRDEAFF
>TRBD2|16|TRBJ2-3|TRBV9|few
TGTGCCAGCAGCGCGGAGGGACTACCAAGCACAGATACGCAGTATTTT
CASSAEGLPSTDTQYF
>-|15|TRBJ2-3|TRBV5-1|-
TGCGCCAGCAGCTTTTCGCGAATAGACGTGTATACGCAGTATTTT
CASSFSRIDVYTQYF
>-|14|TRBJ1-3|TRBV28|many
TGTGCCAGCAGGTCCACAGGGTTAGGAAACACCATATATTTT
CASRSTGLGNTIYF
>TRBD1|14|TRBJ1-5|TRBV19|-
TGTGCCAGTACCAAGACAGGGAGCAATCAGCCCCAGCATTTT
CASTKTGSNQPQHF
>-|12|TRBJ1-2|TRBV6-1|many
TGTGCCAGCCGAATAGGAACCTATGGCTACACCTTC
CASRIGTYGYTF
>-|15|TRBJ2-1|TRBV28|many
TGTGCCAGCAGTTTGTCGGGCCTGCGGCAGGTTGAGCAGTTCTTC
CASSLSGLRQVEQFF
>-|14|TRBJ1-2|TRBV28|many
TGTGCCAGCAAGTATGGTGCGAGAAACTATGGCTACACCTTC
CASKYGARNYGYTF
>TRBD2|13|TRBJ2-1|TRBV30|-
TGTGCCTGGAGTGCCAGACTAGCGGATGAGCAGTTCTTC
CAWSARLADEQFF
>-|17|TRBJ2-1|TRBV20-1|few
TGCAGTGCTAGAGATCTAGCCCCCACGAGCTCCTACAATGAGCAGTTCTTC
CSARDLAPTSSYNEQFF
>-|13|TRBJ2-7|TRBV7-3|-
TGTGCCAGCAGCTTTGGGAACTCGGGCGAGCAGTACTTC
CASSFGNSGEQYF
>TRBD2|15|TRBJ2-3|TRBV7-3|many
TGTGCCAGCACCGATAGCGGGAAAGGCGGAGATACGCAGTATTTT
CASTDSGKGGDTQYF
>-|15|TRBJ1-2|TRBV7-2|many
TGTGCCAGCAGCTTGTCAGCCTCCGCTAACTATGGCTACACCTTC
CASSLSASANYGYTF
>-|16|TRBJ2-7|TRBV28|many
TGTGCCAGCAGTTTATTATCGGCGGGGAGGTCCTACGAGCAGTACTTC
CASSLLSAGRSYEQYF
>-|13|TRBJ2-5|TRBV7-3|-
TGTGCCAGCAGCTTATTGGTGAAAGAGACCCAGTACTTC
CASSLLVKETQYF
>-|16|TRBJ1-2|TRBV28|many
TGTGCCAGCAGTTTAACCGAACAGGGTGTAAGCTATGGCTACACCTTC
CASSLTEQGVSYGYTF
>TRBD2|14|TRBJ2-7|TRBV4-2|few
TGTGCCAGCAGCCAACAGCGGGATACGGGCGAGCAGTACTTC
CASSQQRDTGEQYF
>TRBD2|17|TRBJ2-3|TRBV20-1|-
TGCAGTGCTAGAGTCCTAGTCGCGGGAGGAACCACAGATACGCAGTATTTT
CSARVLVAGGTTDTQYF